What follows is one T cell receptor beta chain and its context. Its antigen is unknown. This record comes from a study of vaccination effects on CD4 cells after COVID-19. The CDR3 extends over 16 amino acids. The germline V gene has CDR1 LGHDT and CDR2 YNNKEL (reference sequence). The V end lost 3 bases, the J end lost 8 bases, and 17 bases lay between the germline ends. Libraries were prepared by immunoSEQ multiplex PCR; TCRdb keeps only in-frame clonotypes and omits some of them. The sample yields roughly 60,000 clones, just over 70% seen once. Having been cultured for 10 days, the cells underwent CD4+ T cell isolation.

J is TRBJ1-6 and V is TRBV3-1 (or the pseudogene TRBV3-2); a weak D match, TRBD1 (5 bases). The sample in question was CD4+ T cells from PBMCs cultured without peptide, obtained before COVID-19 vaccination. This receptor was taken from a human donor who had a prior SARS-CoV-2 infection. The CDR3 DNA reads TGTGCCAGCAGCCAGATTCCAGGGTACTTGGATTCACCCCTCCACTTT. Protein sequence: CASSQIPGYLDSPLHF.